This TCR beta chain was profiled in a study of Ad26.COV2.S vaccination and SARS-CoV-2 variants. The treatment is: around 19 received Ad26.COV2.S at low or high dose, single or two shots; several received placebo; per-sample allocation not given. Collection of the samples took place on day 63 after the first injection of vaccine or placebo. The CDR3 consists of 15 residues. Trimming took 7 bases from V and 7 from J; bases not matched to a gene: 10. The V gene's germline CDR1 is SNHLY and CDR2 FYNNEI. Profiling relied on immunoSEQ multiplex PCR, and the TCRdb table lists in-frame clones only, not all of them. This sample carries some 390,000 clones, 80% to 90% of them seen once, and the ten largest clones take about 3.6%.

This sequence joins TRBV2 and TRBJ1-4; 9 bases map to TRBD1. The receptor comes from a person aged 18-60 years who received the Ad26.COV2.S COVID-19 vaccine or a placebo. This material consisted of peripheral blood, taken in a trial of Ad26.COV2.S vaccine versus placebo. The CDR3 DNA is TGTGCCAGCACCCTGGAGGACAGGGGCAGTGAAAAACTGTTTTTT. Amino acids: CASTLEDRGSEKLFF. The whole variable domain, filled in from reference TRBV2 and TRBJ1-4, reads EPEVTQTPSHQVTQMGQEVILRCVPISNHLYFYWYRQILGQKVEFLVSFYNNEISEKSEIFDDQFSVERPDGSNFTLKIRSTKLEDSAMYFCASTLEDRGSEKLFFGSGTQLSVL.